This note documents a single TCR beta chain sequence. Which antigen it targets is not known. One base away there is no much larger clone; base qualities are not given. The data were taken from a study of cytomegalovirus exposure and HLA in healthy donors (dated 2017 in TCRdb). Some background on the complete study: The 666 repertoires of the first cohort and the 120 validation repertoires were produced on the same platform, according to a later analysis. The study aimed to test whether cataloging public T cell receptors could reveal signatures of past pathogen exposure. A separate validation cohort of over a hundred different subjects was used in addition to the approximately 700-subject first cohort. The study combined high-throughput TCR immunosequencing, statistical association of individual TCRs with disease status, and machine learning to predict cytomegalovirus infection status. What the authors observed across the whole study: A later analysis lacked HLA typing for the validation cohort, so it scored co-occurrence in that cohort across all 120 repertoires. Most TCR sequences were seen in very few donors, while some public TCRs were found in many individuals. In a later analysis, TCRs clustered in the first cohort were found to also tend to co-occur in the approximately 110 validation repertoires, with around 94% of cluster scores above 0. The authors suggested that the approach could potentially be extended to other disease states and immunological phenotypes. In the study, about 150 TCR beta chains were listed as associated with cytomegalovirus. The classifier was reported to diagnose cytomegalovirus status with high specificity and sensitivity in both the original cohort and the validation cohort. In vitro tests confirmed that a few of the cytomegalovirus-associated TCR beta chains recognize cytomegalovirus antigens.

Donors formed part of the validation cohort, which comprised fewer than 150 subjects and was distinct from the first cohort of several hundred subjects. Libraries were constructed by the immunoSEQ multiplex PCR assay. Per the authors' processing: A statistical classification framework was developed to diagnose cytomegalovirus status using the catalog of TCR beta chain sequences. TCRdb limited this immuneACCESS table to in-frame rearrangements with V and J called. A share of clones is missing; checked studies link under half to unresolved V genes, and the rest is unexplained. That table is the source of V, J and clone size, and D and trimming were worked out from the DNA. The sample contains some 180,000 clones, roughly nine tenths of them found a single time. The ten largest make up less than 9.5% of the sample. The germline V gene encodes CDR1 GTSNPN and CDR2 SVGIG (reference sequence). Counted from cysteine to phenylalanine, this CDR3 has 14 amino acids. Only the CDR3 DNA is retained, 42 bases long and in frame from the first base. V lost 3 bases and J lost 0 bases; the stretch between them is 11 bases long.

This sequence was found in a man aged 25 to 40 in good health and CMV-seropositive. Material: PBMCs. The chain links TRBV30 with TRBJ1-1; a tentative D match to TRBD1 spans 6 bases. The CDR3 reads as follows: CAWSRGPVNTEAFF. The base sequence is TGTGCCTGGAGCAGGGGACCAGTGAACACTGAAGCTTTCTTT.